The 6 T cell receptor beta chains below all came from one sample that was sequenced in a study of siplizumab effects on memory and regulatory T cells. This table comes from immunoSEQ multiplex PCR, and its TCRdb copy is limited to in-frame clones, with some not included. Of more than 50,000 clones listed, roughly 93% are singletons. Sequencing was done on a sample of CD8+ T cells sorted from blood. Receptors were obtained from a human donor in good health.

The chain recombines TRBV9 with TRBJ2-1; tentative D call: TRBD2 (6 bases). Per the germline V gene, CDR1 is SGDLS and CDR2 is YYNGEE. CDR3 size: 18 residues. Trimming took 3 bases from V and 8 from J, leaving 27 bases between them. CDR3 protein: CASSGTSTLASAAHEQFF. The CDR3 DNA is TGTGCCAGCAGCGGGACGTCTACCCTGGCTAGCGCTGCACATGAGCAGTTCTTC.

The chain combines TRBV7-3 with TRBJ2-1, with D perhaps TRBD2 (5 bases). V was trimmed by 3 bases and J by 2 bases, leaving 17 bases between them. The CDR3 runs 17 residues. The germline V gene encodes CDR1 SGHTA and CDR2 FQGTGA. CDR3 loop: CASSFLRGNRAYNEQFF. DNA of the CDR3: TGTGCCAGCAGCTTCCTACGGGGTAACCGGGCCTACAATGAGCAGTTCTTC.

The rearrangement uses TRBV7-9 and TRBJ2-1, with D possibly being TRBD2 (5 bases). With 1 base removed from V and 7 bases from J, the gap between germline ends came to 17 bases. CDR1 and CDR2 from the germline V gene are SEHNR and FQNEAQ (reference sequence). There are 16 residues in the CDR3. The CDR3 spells CASSLDAGPRGNEQFF. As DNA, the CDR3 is TGTGCCAGCAGCTTAGATGCGGGCCCCCGCGGGAATGAGCAGTTCTTC.

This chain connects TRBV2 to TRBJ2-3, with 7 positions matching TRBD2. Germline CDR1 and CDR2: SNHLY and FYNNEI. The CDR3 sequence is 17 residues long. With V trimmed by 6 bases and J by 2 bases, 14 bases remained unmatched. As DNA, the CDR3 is TGTGCCAGCAGCCACGAGGTCGGACTAGGGGACACAGATACGCAGTATTTT. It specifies CASSHEVGLGDTDTQYF.

CDR3: CASSEWRNTEAFF. DNA of the CDR3: TGTGCCAGCAGTGAGTGGCGGAACACTGAAGCTTTCTTT. The rearrangement uses TRBV25-1 and TRBJ1-1; D is uncertain. This CDR3 is 13 amino acids long. Germline assignment: CDR1 MGHDK and CDR2 SYGVNS. The V end lost 3 bases, the J end lost 1 base, and 6 bases lay between the germline ends.

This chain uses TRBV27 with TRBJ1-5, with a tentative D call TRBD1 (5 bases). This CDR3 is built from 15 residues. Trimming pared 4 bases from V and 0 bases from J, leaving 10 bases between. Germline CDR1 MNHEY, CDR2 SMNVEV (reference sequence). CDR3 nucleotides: TGTGCCAGCAGTTCCAGGGTTAGTAGCAATCAGCCCCAGCATTTT. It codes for CASSSRVSSNQPQHF.